This TCR beta chain comes out of a study of blood T cell repertoires in COVID-19. Study-level information: Researchers got acute and convalescent COVID-19 samples from the United States, Italy and Spain. The analysed material was cDNA or gDNA that came from T cells, B-cell-depleted T cells, or PBMCs.

Methods used by the authors: Counts of nucleated cells, estimated from reference gene primer amplification, were obtained. Assay: immunoSEQ multiplex PCR; the TCRdb copy retains only in-frame clones and omits some. For V, J and clone size, that table is used; D and trimming come from the DNA. The data contain fewer than 100,000 clones, around 86% of them singletons. CDR1 and CDR2 (germline): DFQATT, SNEGSKA (reference sequence). V was shortened by 7 bases and J by 8 bases, with 14 bases between the two germline ends. The CDR3 runs to 11 residues. This TCR was recovered from a woman of 80 years or more with acute or convalescent COVID-19. The specimen was peripheral blood. V is TRBV20-1 and J is TRBJ1-2; a weak D match, TRBD1 (5 bases). In nucleotides, the CDR3 is TGCAGTGGGGGCGGGGAATGGGGCTACACCTTC. This sequence encodes CSGGGEWGYTF.